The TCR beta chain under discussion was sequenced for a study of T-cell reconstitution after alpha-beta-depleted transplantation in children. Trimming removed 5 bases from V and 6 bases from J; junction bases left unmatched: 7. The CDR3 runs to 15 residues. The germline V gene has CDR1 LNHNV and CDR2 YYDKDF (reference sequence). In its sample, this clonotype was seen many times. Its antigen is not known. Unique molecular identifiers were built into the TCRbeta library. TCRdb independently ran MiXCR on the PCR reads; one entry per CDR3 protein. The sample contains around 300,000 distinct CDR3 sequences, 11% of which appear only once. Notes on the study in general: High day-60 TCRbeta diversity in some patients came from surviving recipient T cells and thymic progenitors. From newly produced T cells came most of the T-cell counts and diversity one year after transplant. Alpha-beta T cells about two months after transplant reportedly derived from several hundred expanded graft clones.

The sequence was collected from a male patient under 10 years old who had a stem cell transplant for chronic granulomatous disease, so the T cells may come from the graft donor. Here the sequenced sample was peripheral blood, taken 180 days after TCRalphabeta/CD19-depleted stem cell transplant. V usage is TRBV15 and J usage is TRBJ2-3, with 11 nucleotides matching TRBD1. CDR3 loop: CATSDRDRGRDTQYF. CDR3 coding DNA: TGTGCCACCAGCGACCGGGACAGGGGGAGGGATACGCAGTATTTT.